Included here is one T cell receptor beta chain sequence, with context. Its specificity is unknown. The table came from immunoSEQ multiplex PCR; TCRdb's copy has only in-frame clones and leaves some out. Seen here are approximately 170,000 clones, under 95% observed once, and the top ten hold about 4.5%. These data originate in a study of T cell responses to AZD1222 COVID-19 vaccine. General observations from the study: Mostly white British, mostly female donors; authors suggested clonal diversity may be underestimated.

This receptor was identified in an adult in good health. The source was peripheral blood, collected on day 0 of AZD1222 vaccination.

CDR3 in DNA: TGTGCCAGCAAGGGGCCGTACACCGGGGAGCTGTTTTTT. Its protein product is CASKGPYTGELFF. This rearrangement joins TRBV13 to TRBJ2-2; a weak D match, TRBD1 (5 bases). From germline, CDR1 is PRHDT and CDR2 FYEKMQ (reference sequence). With 7 bases removed from V and 3 bases from J, the gap between germline ends came to 9 bases. CDR3 length: 13 residues.